These 26 T cell receptor beta chains share one sample of origin, sequenced in a study of PD-L1 blockade in urothelial cancer. Sample time point: pretreatment peripheral blood. Libraries were prepared by immunoSEQ multiplex PCR; TCRdb keeps only in-frame clonotypes and omits some of them. The data contain 60,000 to 70,000 clones, under 90% of them seen just once; the ten biggest clones take up 3.2%. This sample comprised PBMCs, obtained around atezolizumab (anti-PD-L1) treatment. The source of these receptors is a man in his 70s with urothelial cancer.

The chain uses TRBV7-9 and TRBJ2-1; 9 nucleotides agree with TRBD1. Unmatched junction bases numbered 1, after V lost 1 base and J lost 6 bases. Germline CDR1 is SEHNR and CDR2 is FQNEAQ (reference sequence). The CDR3 is 14 amino acids. The CDR3 sequence is CASSLDRGLNEQFF. The CDR3 DNA reads TGTGCCAGCAGCTTAGACAGGGGGCTCAATGAGCAGTTCTTC.

A single count supports this clone. V and J are TRBV2 and TRBJ2-7; 7 nucleotides line up with TRBD2. Germline loops: CDR1 SNHLY, CDR2 FYNNEI. V shed 7 bases and J 4 bases; nucleotides not matched to a gene: 13. CDR3 length equals 15 residues. CDR3 sequence: CASNTPGGSGYEQYF. For the CDR3, the DNA is TGTGCCAGCAACACACCGGGCGGGAGTGGTTACGAGCAGTACTTC. The full variable domain, rest sourced from reference TRBV2 and TRBJ2-7, is EPEVTQTPSHQVTQMGQEVILRCVPISNHLYFYWYRQILGQKVEFLVSFYNNEISEKSEIFDDQFSVERPDGSNFTLKIRSTKLEDSAMYFCASNTPGGSGYEQYFGPGTRLTVT.

The sample holds many counts of this clone. V gene TRBV4-2 combines with J gene TRBJ1-2, with D possibly TRBD1 on 5 matching bases. The CDR3 totals 16 residues. The ends were cut back, 0 bases at V and 7 bases at J, with 18 bases in the middle. Germline loops: CDR1 LGHNA, CDR2 YNFKEQ. Here the CDR3 DNA reads TGTGCCAGCAGCCAAGAGGGGGTCGGGGGGTTGGCTGGCTACACCTTC. Translated, it gives CASSQEGVGGLAGYTF.

The chain is built from TRBV12-5 and TRBJ2-5; 7 bases are a match to TRBD1. The length of the CDR3 is 13 residues. Trimming took 6 bases from V and 0 from J; bases not matched to a gene: 1. Per the germline V gene, CDR1 is LGHNT and CDR2 is FRNRAP. For the CDR3, the DNA is TGTGCTAGTGGGACAGGGTACCAAGAGACCCAGTACTTC. It specifies CASGTGYQETQYF.

V usage is TRBV15 and J usage is TRBJ2-1; TRBD2 matches at 7 bases. The CDR3 consists of 15 residues. Per the germline V gene, CDR1 is LNHNV and CDR2 is YYDKDF (reference sequence). V lost 8 bases, J lost 0 bases, and 7 bases stayed unmatched. CDR3 in amino acids: CATGVGTISYNEQFF. CDR3 nucleotide sequence: TGTGCCACCGGGGTGGGGACTATCTCCTACAATGAGCAGTTCTTC.

This sequence joins TRBV19 and TRBJ1-5; D is perhaps TRBD1 (5 bases). V lost 11 bases, J lost 2 bases, and 13 bases lay in between. Germline V CDR1 and CDR2: LNHDA, SQIVND (reference sequence). The CDR3 sequence is 13 residues long. CDR3 sequence: CASAEGGNQPQHF. CDR3 bases: TGTGCCTCCGCCGAAGGGGGCAATCAGCCCCAGCATTTT.

The V gene is TRBV5-1, the J gene TRBJ1-2; D unresolved. CDR3 size: 15 residues. V was trimmed by 0 bases and J by 4 bases, leaving 13 bases between them. Germline V lookup: CDR1 SGHRS, CDR2 YFSETQ. The CDR3 loop is CASSLAGYESYGYTF. The CDR3 coding sequence is TGCGCCAGCAGCTTGGCGGGTTATGAAAGCTATGGCTACACCTTC. Filled out from reference TRBV5-1 and TRBJ1-2, the complete variable domain reads KAGVTQTPRYLIKTRGQQVTLSCSPISGHRSVSWYQQTPGQGLQFLFEYFSETQRNKGNFPGRFSGRQFSNSRSEMNVSTLELGDSALYLCASSLAGYESYGYTFGSGTRLTVV.

This clone was found a few times. CDR3 DNA sequence: TGTGCCAGCAGCCAAGCAAGTCGGTTCCCCGGGGAGCTGTTTTTT. It is translated as CASSQASRFPGELFF. The chain is built from TRBV14 and TRBJ2-2; D not certain. Germline CDR1 reads SGHDN; CDR2 reads FVKESK. The CDR3 consists of 15 residues. The V end lost 1 base, the J end lost 6 bases, and 12 bases lay between the germline ends. The full variable domain, its missing parts supplied by reference TRBV14 and TRBJ2-2, is EAGVTQFPSHSVIEKGQTVTLRCDPISGHDNLYWYRRVMGKEIKFLLHFVKESKQDESGMPNNRFLAERTGGTYSTLKVQPAELEDSGVYFCASSQASRFPGELFFGEGSRLTVL.

Worth noting for this clone: Since a much larger clone is just one base distant, this may be a read error. This chain uses TRBV5-1 with TRBJ2-3, with 14 bases fitting TRBD2. There are 16 residues in the CDR3. CDR1 and CDR2 from the germline V gene are SGHRS and YFSETQ. The junction had 5 bases not matched to a gene; V was cut back by 4 bases and J by 4 bases. CDR3 in amino acids: CASSRGTSGRSDTQYF. The CDR3 DNA sequence: TGCGCCAGCAGCCGGGGGACTAGCGGGAGATCAGATACGCAGTATTTT. Combining the CDR3 with reference TRBV5-1 and TRBJ2-3 gives the whole variable domain KAGVTQTPRYLIKTRGQQVTLSCSPISGHRSVSWYQQTPGQGLQFLFEYFSETQRNKGNFPGRFSGRQFSNSRSEMNVSTLELGDSALYLCASSRGTSGRSDTQYFGPGTRLTVL.

The chain uses TRBV19 and TRBJ1-2, with 7 positions matching TRBD1. Germline V CDR1 and CDR2: LNHDA, SQIVND (reference sequence). V gave up 4 bases and J gave up 8 bases; unmatched junction bases: 7. The CDR3 sequence is 13 residues long. The CDR3 DNA reads as TGTGCCAGTAGTACCCACCGGGACAGAGGCTACACCTTC. Protein: CASSTHRDRGYTF. Using reference TRBV19 and TRBJ1-2 for the parts outside the CDR3, the full variable domain is DGGITQSPKYLFRKEGQNVTLSCEQNLNHDAMYWYRQDPGQGLRLIYYSQIVNDFQKGDIAEGYSVSREKKESFPLTVTSAQKNPTAFYLCASSTHRDRGYTFGSGTRLTVV.

This chain uses TRBV7-9 with TRBJ1-2, with D unresolved. The CDR3 is 12 amino acids. The germline gives CDR1 SEHNR, CDR2 FQNEAQ (reference sequence). Trimming removed 3 bases at V and 8 bases at J, with 10 bases between. The CDR3 DNA reads as TGTGCCAGCAGCTTGGAGACGTGGGGCTACACCTTC. This codes for CASSLETWGYTF. Filled out from reference TRBV7-9 and TRBJ1-2, the complete variable domain reads DTGVSQNPRHKITKRGQNVTFRCDPISEHNRLYWYRQTLGQGPEFLTYFQNEAQLEKSRLLSDRFSAERPKGSFSTLEIQRTEQGDSAMYLCASSLETWGYTFGSGTRLTVV.

This chain links TRBV7-9 with TRBJ2-3; D perhaps matches TRBD1 (5 bases). The CDR3 contains 15 residues. Between the trimmed V and J ends, which lost 4 bases and 1 base, there was a span of 12 bases. The V gene's germline CDR1 is SEHNR and CDR2 FQNEAQ (reference sequence). CDR3 sequence (DNA): TGTGCCAGCAGCTCCTTAGGGGCTGGCACAGATACGCAGTATTTT. Translation: CASSSLGAGTDTQYF.

CDR3 loop: CASSVQVNSNQPQHF. The CDR3 DNA reads TGTGCCAGTAGTGTGCAGGTTAATAGCAATCAGCCCCAGCATTTT. This chain connects TRBV19 to TRBJ1-5; D remains unclear. Trimming removed 5 bases from V and 0 bases from J, with 11 bases in between. Germline V lookup: CDR1 LNHDA, CDR2 SQIVND (reference sequence). The CDR3 spans 15 residues.

The chain is built from TRBV27 and TRBJ2-7; TRBD1 might be the D (6 bases). The germline CDR1 and CDR2 sequences are MNHEY and SMNVEV (reference sequence). The CDR3 has 15 residues. Trimming removed 11 bases from V and 3 bases from J, with 23 bases in between. The CDR3 DNA reads as TGTGCCTGGATACGGACCGGGACAACTTTCTACGAGCAGTACTTC. Amino acids: CAWIRTGTTFYEQYF.

The chain is built from TRBV5-6 and TRBJ1-3, with D perhaps TRBD1 (5 bases). Looked up from germline, CDR1 is SGHDT and CDR2 is YYEEEE. V dropped 1 base and J dropped 0 bases, with 17 bases sitting between them. The CDR3 contains 18 residues. DNA for the CDR3: TGTGCCAGCAGCTTGTTTGTTGGGACTCAACTCTCTGGAAACACCATATATTTT. This sequence encodes CASSLFVGTQLSGNTIYF.

This chain connects TRBV4-1 to TRBJ2-3; 7 bases fit TRBD2. CDR1 and CDR2 (germline): MGHRA, YSYEKL. The length of the CDR3 is 14 residues. V shed 2 bases, J shed 4 bases, and the junction held 3 bases outside the gene matches. CDR3 nucleotides: TGCGCCAGCAGCCAACCAGGACTAGCAGATACGCAGTATTTT. This codes for CASSQPGLADTQYF.

V and J are TRBV2 and TRBJ2-4; 7 positions agree with TRBD2. Germline CDR1 reads SNHLY; CDR2 reads FYNNEI. The CDR3 contains 18 residues. Losses at the gene ends were 5 bases for V and 0 bases for J; bases not matched to a gene: 13. The CDR3 sequence is CASSHRTSVVVAKNIQYF. The CDR3 DNA reads as TGTGCCAGCAGTCATCGGACTAGTGTGGTGGTAGCCAAAAACATTCAGTACTTC.

Turning to this clone: Other DNA sequences in this sample translate to the same CDR3. The chain is built from TRBV6-1 and TRBJ2-5; TRBD2 might be the D (6 bases). The CDR3 is 12 amino acids. Trimming took 3 bases from V and 5 from J, leaving 7 bases between them. Germline V gene data show CDR1 as MNHNS and CDR2 as SASEGT. The CDR3 DNA is TGTGCCAGCAGTGAGGGGAGGGAGACCCAGTACTTC. As protein: CASSEGRETQYF.

V and J are TRBV30 and TRBJ2-7; possible D gene TRBD1, 6 bases. This CDR3 comprises 13 residues. The germline V gene encodes CDR1 GTSNPN and CDR2 SVGIG (reference sequence). Trimming took 2 bases from V and 3 from J, leaving 11 bases between them. The CDR3 sequence: CAWSTGRIYEQYF. Written as DNA, the CDR3 is TGTGCCTGGAGTACAGGGCGTATCTACGAGCAGTACTTC.

This chain joins TRBV19 and TRBJ2-1; the match to TRBD2 covers 7 bases. The ends lost 8 bases at V and 4 bases at J; junction bases unmatched: 8. The CDR3 extends over 14 amino acids. CDR1 is LNHDA, CDR2 SQIVND, per germline (reference sequence). CDR3 DNA: TGTGCCAGTGGGGGGGGTCCCTTTTACAATGAGCAGTTCTTC. Amino acid sequence: CASGGGPFYNEQFF.

As DNA, the CDR3 is TGTGCCAGCAGCCGGGGAGGATTTGGCTTCGGAAACACCATATATTTT. It specifies CASSRGGFGFGNTIYF. The chain employs TRBV5-4 and TRBJ1-3; D not resolved. Germline-derived CDR1 and CDR2 are SGHNT and YYREEE (reference sequence). V gave up 4 bases and J gave up 4 bases, with 18 bases separating them. This CDR3 spans 16 amino acids.

The chain combines TRBV6-5 with TRBJ1-1; no reliable D call. The V gene's germline CDR1 is MNHEY and CDR2 SVGAGI. The V and J ends lost 0 bases and 1 base respectively, with 9 bases between them. The CDR3 is made up of 15 amino acids. CDR3 amino acids: CASSYSWAGNTEAFF. CDR3 nucleotides: TGTGCCAGCAGTTACTCCTGGGCGGGGAACACTGAAGCTTTCTTT.

Regarding this clone: One junction end disagrees with the germline gene, perhaps due to a read error. The CDR3 DNA is TGTGCCAGCAGTGAACTCTCTCAGTGGGGACTAGACTTC. It yields the protein CASSELSQWGLDF. The chain has TRBV2 and TRBJ2-7; 8 nucleotides match TRBD2. The CDR3 loop spans 13 amino acids. CDR1 and CDR2 (germline): SNHLY, FYNNEI. The whole variable domain, filled in from reference TRBV2 and TRBJ2-7, reads EPEVTQTPSHQVTQMGQEVILRCVPISNHLYFYWYRQILGQKVEFLVSFYNNEISEKSEIFDDQFSVERPDGSNFTLKIRSTKLEDSAMYFCASSELSQWGLDFGPGTRLTVT.

The rearrangement uses TRBV2 and TRBJ1-4; no clear D. This CDR3 comprises 13 residues. V was shortened by 6 bases and J by 5 bases, with 10 bases between the two germline ends. Germline loops: CDR1 SNHLY, CDR2 FYNNEI. As DNA, the CDR3 is TGTGCCAGCAGACGACAAGTAAATGAAAAACTGTTTTTT. It is translated as CASRRQVNEKLFF.

This clone was counted a few times. V usage is TRBV10-3 and J usage is TRBJ2-3; TRBD1 aligns across 7 bases. Trimming cost V 10 bases and J 5 bases; bases outside gene matches: 9. The CDR3 covers 13 residues. Per the germline V gene, CDR1 is ENHRY and CDR2 is SYGVKD. The CDR3 spells CATQGDRIDTQYF. The CDR3 DNA reads TGTGCCACCCAAGGGGACAGAATAGATACGCAGTATTTT.

The CDR3 is CASPWPPLAKPNNEQFF. CDR3 sequence (DNA): TGTGCCAGCCCCTGGCCGCCCCTAGCGAAACCGAACAATGAGCAGTTCTTC. The gene calls are TRBV5-8 and TRBJ2-1; D is possibly TRBD2 (6 bases). The ends were cut back, 7 bases at V and 5 bases at J, with 25 bases in the middle. The length of the CDR3 is 17 residues. Germline CDR1 reads SGHTS; CDR2 reads YDEGEE.